This TCR beta chain was identified during a study of T cell responses to AZD1222 COVID-19 vaccine. Clones were sequenced by immunoSEQ multiplex PCR, and TCRdb holds only the in-frame ones, with some missing. In the table there are approximately 91,000 clones, around nine tenths of which are singletons. V lost 5 bases to trimming and J lost 1 base; unmatched junction nucleotides: 4. Germline V gene lookup returns CDR1 SEHNR and CDR2 FQNEAQ (reference sequence). The CDR3 has 14 amino acids. Here the sequenced sample was peripheral blood, taken on day 0 of AZD1222 vaccination. The receptor comes from an adult in good health. The chain is built from TRBV7-9 and TRBJ1-1; 7 nucleotides align to TRBD1. The CDR3 DNA reads TGTGCCAGCAGCAGGGGGCTAGGGAACACTGAAGCTTTCTTT. This translates into CASSRGLGNTEAFF.